Described below is a single T cell receptor beta chain sequence and its context. This sample stems from a study of blood T cell repertoires in COVID-19. TCRdb's table, derived via immunoSEQ multiplex PCR, lists solely in-frame clones and lacks some. The table includes approximately 260,000 clones, roughly nine tenths detected once. This CDR3 is 17 amino acids long. Germline assignment: CDR1 MGHRA and CDR2 YSYEKL. Trimming took 4 bases from V and 1 from J; bases not matched to a gene: 11. What was sequenced was peripheral blood. This sequence was found in a man aged 18 to 30 with active or convalescent COVID-19. The rearrangement joins TRBV4-1 to TRBJ1-1, with 8 bases aligning to TRBD1. The CDR3 DNA reads TGCGCCAGCAGCCCCTACAGGGGGTTTATTTCGAACACTGAAGCTTTCTTT. Its translation: CASSPYRGFISNTEAFF.